The 9 T cell receptor beta chains below were found in one sample sequenced in a study of Ad26.COV2.S vaccination and SARS-CoV-2 variants. Treatment defined: some 20 received Ad26.COV2.S at low or high dose, single or two shots; 5 received placebo; per-sample allocation not given. At day 63 after the first vaccine or placebo injection, samples were drawn. Repertoires were generated with immunoSEQ multiplex PCR, while TCRdb's copy carries only in-frame clones and drops some. The profile covers more than 250,000 clones, with around 87% appearing a single time and about 3.1% taken by the ten largest. The sequences come from peripheral blood, collected in a trial of Ad26.COV2.S vaccine versus placebo. The receptors shown here come from a person aged 18 to 59 who received the Ad26.COV2.S COVID-19 vaccine or a placebo.

The chain couples TRBV7-9 to TRBJ2-7, with a tentative D call TRBD2 (5 bases). The CDR3 length is 14 residues. V lost 2 bases to trimming and J lost 0 bases, with 8 bases between them. Germline CDR1 reads SEHNR; CDR2 reads FQNEAQ (reference sequence). The CDR3: CASSLSAVSYEQYF. CDR3 nucleotide sequence: TGTGCCAGCAGCTTATCAGCGGTCTCCTACGAGCAGTACTTC.

V and J are TRBV19 and TRBJ1-1, with 8 bases matching TRBD1. This CDR3 contains 16 residues. The germline CDR1 and CDR2 sequences are LNHDA and SQIVND (reference sequence). After removal of 3 bases from V and 5 bases from J, the junction contained 11 bases not matched to a gene. The CDR3 sequence: CASSMLSGQGNTEAFF. The CDR3 DNA reads TGTGCCAGTAGTATGCTCTCCGGACAGGGAAATACTGAAGCTTTCTTT.

V usage is TRBV27 and J usage is TRBJ1-4; the match to TRBD1 covers 8 bases. CDR3 length: 14 residues. CDR1 is MNHEY, CDR2 SMNVEV, per germline (reference sequence). The V and J ends lost 6 bases and 2 bases, in that order; junction bases with no gene match: 2. CDR3 residues: CASSHRGTNEKLFF. As DNA, the CDR3 is TGTGCCAGCAGCCACAGGGGGACTAATGAAAAACTGTTTTTT. Full variable domain (outside the CDR3, taken from reference TRBV27 and TRBJ1-4): EAQVTQNPRYLITVTGKKLTVTCSQNMNHEYMSWYRQDPGLGLRQIYYSMNVEVTDKGDVPEGYKVSRKEKRNFPLILESPSPNQTSLYFCASSHRGTNEKLFFGSGTQLSVL.

CDR3 protein: CASSRSDTGELFF. The CDR3 DNA reads as TGTGCCAGCAGTCGGAGCGACACCGGGGAGCTGTTTTTT. This rearrangement joins TRBV12-3 or TRBV12-4 to TRBJ2-2; D not certain. The V gene lost 5 bases and the J gene lost 3 bases, with 7 bases spanning the gap. The CDR3 consists of 13 residues.

The V call is TRBV9, the J call TRBJ1-1; no definite D call. There are 14 residues in the CDR3. The V gene's germline CDR1 is SGDLS and CDR2 YYNGEE. Deletions cut 0 bases from V and 4 bases from J, with 10 bases between. The CDR3 here is CASSVGEWSTEAFF. In DNA, the CDR3 is TGTGCCAGCAGCGTAGGAGAGTGGAGCACTGAAGCTTTCTTT.

This chain connects TRBV12-3 or TRBV12-4 to TRBJ2-5, with a tentative D call TRBD1 (6 bases). This CDR3 has 13 amino acids. Trimming shortened V by 9 bases and J by 4 bases, and 15 bases separated the two germline ends. CDR3 sequence reads: CASRNQGRETQYF. CDR3 nucleotide sequence: TGTGCCAGTAGAAACCAGGGGAGAGAGACCCAGTACTTC.

The rearrangement links TRBV4-2 to TRBJ1-1; a possible D gene is TRBD1 (6 bases). The CDR3 loop spans 15 amino acids. V was trimmed by 0 bases and J by 4 bases, leaving 12 bases between them. Germline V lookup: CDR1 LGHNA, CDR2 YNFKEQ. CDR3 coding DNA: TGTGCCAGCAGCCAAGAGGGGCAGGGGATCACTGAAGCTTTCTTT. It specifies CASSQEGQGITEAFF.

This chain joins TRBV7-7 and TRBJ1-3, with 8 nucleotides matching TRBD1. This CDR3 spans 13 amino acids. V was clipped by 1 base and J by 8 bases; unmatched bases: 1. CDR1 and CDR2 (germline): SSHAT, FNYEAQ (reference sequence). The CDR3 sequence is CASSLDRGDTIYF. CDR3 DNA sequence: TGTGCCAGCAGCTTAGACAGGGGGGACACCATATATTTT.

This clone appeared once. This rearrangement joins TRBV10-3 to TRBJ1-5; no reliable D call. Germline CDR1 ENHRY, CDR2 SYGVKD. Deletions cut 2 bases from V and 1 base from J, with 6 bases between. The CDR3 is 14 residues long. CDR3 residues: CAISEVGSNQPQHF. The CDR3, as DNA: TGTGCCATCAGTGAGGTTGGCAGCAATCAGCCCCAGCATTTT.